Described below is a single T cell receptor (beta chain) sequence and its context. The CDR3 has 16 amino acids. V was clipped by 1 base and J by 1 base, with 12 bases between them. Germline V gives CDR1 MNHNS, CDR2 SASEGT. Authors' processing steps: Amplifying reference gene primers gave estimates of nucleated cell counts. Data came from immunoSEQ multiplex PCR; TCRdb stores just in-frame clones and leaves some out. The V and J calls and clone size are taken from that table; D and trimming were inferred from the DNA. Found here are 150,000 to 200,000 clones, around 80% of them singletons; the top ten hold under 3.5%. The data derive from a study of blood T cell repertoires in COVID-19. The wider study: Samples taken during acute and convalescent COVID-19 were collected in the United States, Italy and Spain. PBMCs, B-cell-depleted T cells, or T cells were the source of the cDNA or gDNA that made up the material.

This chain connects TRBV6-1 to TRBJ2-3, with TRBD2 as a possible D gene (5 bases). This TCR derives from a woman aged 55 to 70 with acute or convalescent COVID-19. The sample consisted of peripheral blood. The CDR3 loop is CASSEETGFGTDTQYF. CDR3 nucleotide sequence: TGTGCCAGCAGTGAAGAGACGGGGTTCGGCACAGATACGCAGTATTTT.